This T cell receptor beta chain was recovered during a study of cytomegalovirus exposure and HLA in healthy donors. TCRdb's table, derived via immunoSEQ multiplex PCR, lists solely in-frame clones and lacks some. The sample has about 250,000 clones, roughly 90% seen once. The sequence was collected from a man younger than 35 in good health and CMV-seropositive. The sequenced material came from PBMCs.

In DNA, the CDR3 is TGCAGTCCGTACAGGGTAGATGGCTACACCTTC. The encoded protein is CSPYRVDGYTF. The chain has TRBV20-1 and TRBJ1-2, with a tentative D call TRBD1 (6 bases). The CDR3 length is 11 residues. V shed 8 bases and J shed 6 bases, with 13 bases lying between them. CDR1 is DFQATT and CDR2 is SNEGSKA in the germline V gene (reference sequence).